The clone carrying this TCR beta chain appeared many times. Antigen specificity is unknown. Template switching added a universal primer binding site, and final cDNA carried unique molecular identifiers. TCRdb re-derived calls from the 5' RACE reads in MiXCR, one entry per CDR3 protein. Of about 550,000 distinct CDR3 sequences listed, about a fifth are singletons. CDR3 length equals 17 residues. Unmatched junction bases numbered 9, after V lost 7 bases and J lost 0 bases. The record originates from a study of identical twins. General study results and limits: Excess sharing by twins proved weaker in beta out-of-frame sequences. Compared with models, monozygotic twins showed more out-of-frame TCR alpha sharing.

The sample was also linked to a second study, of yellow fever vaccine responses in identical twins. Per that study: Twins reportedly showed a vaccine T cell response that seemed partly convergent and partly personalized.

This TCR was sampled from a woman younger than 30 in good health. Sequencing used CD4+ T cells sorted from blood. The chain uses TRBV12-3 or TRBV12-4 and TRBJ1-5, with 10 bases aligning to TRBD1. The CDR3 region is CASTPGTGVDSNQPQHF. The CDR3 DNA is TGTGCCAGCACCCCCGGGACAGGGGTAGATAGCAATCAGCCCCAGCATTTT.